This T cell receptor beta chain comes out of a study of blood T cell repertoires in COVID-19. This clone was seen just once. Sequenced by immunoSEQ multiplex PCR; TCRdb stores in-frame clones only, minus some. The sample has approximately 150,000 clones, 87% seen once. CDR1 is GTSNPN and CDR2 is SVGIG in the germline V gene (reference sequence). The CDR3 is 15 amino acids. With V trimmed by 4 bases and J by 4 bases, 11 bases remained unmatched. The source material was peripheral blood. The sequence derives from a woman aged 50 to 60 with acute or convalescent COVID-19. V and J are TRBV30 and TRBJ2-5; the match to TRBD2 covers 8 bases. The CDR3 here is CAWTPPGGPPETQYF. CDR3 bases: TGTGCCTGGACCCCCCCGGGGGGGCCGCCAGAGACCCAGTACTTC.